Presented here are 19 T cell receptor beta chains from one specimen sequenced in a study of glioma-infiltrating T cells. TCR alpha and beta CDR3 regions were amplified from RNA using iRepertoire nested multiplex PCR. TCRdb re-called the multiplex PCR reads through MiXCR, storing one row per CDR3 protein. Of approximately 190,000 distinct CDR3 sequences listed, around 30% are singletons. Sequencing was done on a sample of glioma tissue, nonneoplastic brain tissue, or PBMCs (not recorded which). The receptors here all came from a human donor with low-grade glioma or glioblastoma, undergoing nonglioma brain surgery, or in good health (not recorded which).

The V and J genes are TRBV5-1 and TRBJ1-1; 7 bases are shared with TRBD1. Germline CDR1 is SGHRS and CDR2 is YFSETQ. V lost 4 bases and J lost 7; bases outside the gene matches: 13. The CDR3 contains 15 residues. The CDR3 loop reads CASSMGGQADDEAFF. CDR3 sequence (DNA): TGCGCCAGCAGCATGGGAGGACAGGCGGATGATGAAGCTTTCTTT.

About this clonotype: A much larger clone differs from this one at a single base, so this may be a read error. The V call is TRBV19, the J call TRBJ2-3; perhaps TRBD2 as D (5 bases). The CDR3 covers 16 residues. Germline V gene lookup returns CDR1 LNHDA and CDR2 SQIVND (reference sequence). Trimming removed 6 bases at V and 4 bases at J, with 20 bases between. The CDR3 region has the DNA TGTGCCAGTAGCCCCGGGCCAGCGGCAGAACCAGATACGCAGTATTTT. This sequence encodes CASSPGPAAEPDTQYF.

This clonotype was seen many times. V usage is TRBV24-1 and J usage is TRBJ1-2; D call uncertain. Germline V gene lookup returns CDR1 KGHDR and CDR2 SFDVKD. The CDR3 contains 14 residues. Trimming cost V 4 bases and J 2 bases, with 10 bases left between them. The CDR3 loop reads CATSEPTQNYGYTF. DNA of the CDR3: TGTGCCACCAGTGAACCGACACAGAACTATGGCTACACCTTC.

This clonotype was seen repeatedly, ten times or more. The chain employs TRBV2 and TRBJ2-7, with D maybe TRBD2 (5 bases). Germline-derived CDR1 and CDR2 are SNHLY and FYNNEI. The CDR3 loop spans 12 amino acids. Trimming stripped 6 bases from V and 5 bases from J, with 11 bases between. The CDR3 DNA is TGTGCCAGCAGAACAAACGGGGACGAGCAGTACTTC. Translation gives CASRTNGDEQYF.

This clonotype was seen ten or more times. The gene calls are TRBV3-1 and TRBJ2-3; D perhaps matches TRBD2 (6 bases). Germline V gene lookup returns CDR1 LGHDT and CDR2 YNNKEL (reference sequence). V was pared by 4 bases and J by 0 bases, with 8 bases between. The CDR3 is 14 residues long. The CDR3, as DNA: TGTGCCAGCAGCCGGGACTCAAGCACAGATACGCAGTATTTT. Its protein product is CASSRDSSTDTQYF.

The V gene is TRBV19, the J gene TRBJ2-1, with 8 bases matching TRBD1. The CDR3 covers 15 residues. V dropped 7 bases and J dropped 5; count of bases not matched to a gene: 10. Per the germline V gene, CDR1 is LNHDA and CDR2 is SQIVND (reference sequence). The CDR3, as DNA: TGTGCCAGTACCGTTGGGAGGACAGGGAACAATGAGCAGTTCTTC. Its translation is CASTVGRTGNNEQFF.

A word on this clonotype: Being one base from a much bigger clone, this may be a read error. The gene calls are TRBV5-1 and TRBJ1-2; 8 nucleotides match TRBD1. The CDR3 covers 16 residues. The germline CDR1 and CDR2 sequences are SGHRS and YFSETQ. The DNA for the CDR3 is TGCGCCGGCAGTAGAGCAGGACAGGGAGAGACCTATGGCTACACCTTC. Its protein is CAGSRAGQGETYGYTF.

This clonotype was counted many times. The chain employs TRBV20-1 and TRBJ2-7, with 11 bases lining up with TRBD2. The CDR3 is made up of 15 amino acids. Germline V gene sequence: CDR1 DFQATT, CDR2 SNEGSKA (reference sequence). With 6 bases clipped from V and 5 bases from J, the junction kept 12 bases outside the gene matches. The CDR3 spells CSAPARSSGRNEQYF. CDR3 bases: TGCAGTGCCCCCGCCCGATCTAGCGGGAGGAACGAGCAGTACTTC.

This clonotype showed up many times. CDR3 DNA: TGCAGTGCTAGAGATCGCGTCGAAGGCTACACCTTC. This encodes CSARDRVEGYTF. This chain links TRBV20-1 with TRBJ1-2; D is unresolved. There are 12 residues in the CDR3. V was trimmed by 0 bases and J by 8 bases, leaving 10 bases between them. The germline CDR1 and CDR2 sequences are DFQATT and SNEGSKA (reference sequence).

A few counts support this clonotype. V gene TRBV4-2 combines with J gene TRBJ2-7; D remains unclear. Germline V CDR1 and CDR2: LGHNA, YNFKEQ. The CDR3 spans 14 residues. V lost 0 bases, J lost 2 bases, and 8 bases lay in between. The CDR3 is CASSQDPATYEQYF. The CDR3 DNA is TGTGCCAGCAGCCAAGATCCCGCAACCTACGAGCAGTACTTC.

This clonotype was counted a single time. Given a much more abundant clone one base away, this may be a read error. This likely comes from a read error, as the CDR3 has no conserved phenylalanine or tryptophan at its end. This sequence joins TRBV7-9 and TRBJ1-2; D gene ambiguous. The V gene's germline CDR1 is SEHNR and CDR2 FQNEAQ (reference sequence). Trimming removed 2 bases at V and 4 bases at J, with 8 bases between. This CDR3 has 13 residues. CDR3 residues: CASSLRSAYGYTL. DNA of the CDR3: TGTGCCAGCAGCTTAAGGTCGGCCTATGGCTACACCCTC.

In its sample, this clonotype was seen many times. The chain joins TRBV20-1 to TRBJ2-2, with 8 bases identical to TRBD2. The J segment lost 1 base and the V segment lost 1 base, leaving 5 bases of the junction unmatched. Germline loops: CDR1 DFQATT, CDR2 SNEGSKA (reference sequence). The CDR3 extends over 16 amino acids. The CDR3 DNA follows: TGCAGTGCTAGAGGGATTCTAGCGGGGAACACCGGGGAGCTGTTTTTT. This gives the protein CSARGILAGNTGELFF.

This chain links TRBV12-5 with TRBJ2-1, with 8 bases identical to TRBD2. CDR1 and CDR2 from the germline V gene are LGHNT and FRNRAP. The junction had 13 bases not matched to a gene; V was cut back by 5 bases and J by 7 bases. The CDR3 has 16 amino acids. The CDR3 coding sequence is TGTGCTAGTGGTACCACGTCTAGCGGGCTCCTGAATGAGCAGTTCTTC. It translates to CASGTTSSGLLNEQFF.

This clonotype was observed at least ten times. This CDR3 reads CSARGSGRSNEQFF. The CDR3, as DNA: TGCAGTGCTAGGGGTAGCGGGAGGAGCAATGAGCAGTTCTTC. The rearrangement joins TRBV20-1 to TRBJ2-1, with 10 positions matching TRBD2. This CDR3 has 14 amino acids. V gave up 3 bases and J gave up 6 bases; unmatched junction bases: 5. Germline V gives CDR1 DFQATT, CDR2 SNEGSKA (reference sequence).

As for this clonotype: The junction and the germline gene differ at one end; a read error may be behind it. The rearrangement uses TRBV2 and TRBJ1-5, with D hard to call. The CDR3 covers 19 residues. The germline V gene has CDR1 SNHLY and CDR2 FYNNEI. The CDR3 nucleotides read TGTGCCAGCAGTGACCCTGTACAGTTAGGATCTATACGCAATCATCCCCATCATTTT. Translating gives CASSDPVQLGSIRNHPHHF.

This clonotype has a count of ten or more. The V and J genes are TRBV9 and TRBJ2-1, with 8 nucleotides matching TRBD1. With V trimmed by 0 bases and J by 7 bases, 6 bases remained unmatched. Germline V CDR1 and CDR2: SGDLS, YYNGEE. CDR3 size: 15 residues. The CDR3 spells CASSVGQGLGNEQFF. The DNA of the CDR3 is TGTGCCAGCAGCGTAGGACAGGGGTTAGGGAATGAGCAGTTCTTC.

This clonotype was recorded many times. V usage is TRBV7-9 and J usage is TRBJ2-3; TRBD1 aligns across 8 bases. Germline CDR1 reads SEHNR; CDR2 reads FQNEAQ (reference sequence). This CDR3 has 15 amino acids. Unmatched junction bases numbered 6, after V lost 4 bases and J lost 3 bases. The CDR3 is CASSSRTGRTDTQYF. Written as DNA, the CDR3 is TGTGCCAGCAGCTCGAGGACAGGGCGGACAGATACGCAGTATTTT.

This clonotype was detected ten times or more. Here the CDR3 reads CSANKGGSFEQFF. CDR3 sequence (DNA): TGCAGTGCTAACAAAGGGGGTAGTTTTGAGCAGTTCTTC. The chain recombines TRBV20-1 with TRBJ2-1, with D perhaps TRBD1 (6 bases). Germline CDR1 is DFQATT and CDR2 is SNEGSKA (reference sequence). V lost 4 bases, J lost 9 bases, and 16 bases lay in between. The CDR3 has 13 residues.

In this sample, this clonotype turned up a few times. V gene TRBV19 combines with J gene TRBJ2-2; no reliable D call. Germline V CDR1 and CDR2: LNHDA, SQIVND (reference sequence). V shed 6 bases and J shed 1 base, with 9 bases lying between them. CDR3 size: 14 residues. The CDR3: CASSLRRNTGELFF. The CDR3 nucleotides are TGTGCCAGTAGCCTCAGGAGGAACACCGGGGAGCTGTTTTTT.